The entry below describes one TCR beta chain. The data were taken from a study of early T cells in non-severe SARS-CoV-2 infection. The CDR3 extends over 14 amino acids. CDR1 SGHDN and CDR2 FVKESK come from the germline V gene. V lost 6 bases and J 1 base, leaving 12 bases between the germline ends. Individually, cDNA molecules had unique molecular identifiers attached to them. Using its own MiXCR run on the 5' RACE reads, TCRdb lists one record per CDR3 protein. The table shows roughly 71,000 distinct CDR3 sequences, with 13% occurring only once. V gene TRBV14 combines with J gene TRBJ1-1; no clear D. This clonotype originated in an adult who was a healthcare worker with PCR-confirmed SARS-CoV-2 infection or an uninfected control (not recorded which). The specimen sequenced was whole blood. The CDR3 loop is CASRPHRGNTEAFF. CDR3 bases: TGTGCCAGCAGACCCCACCGAGGGAACACTGAAGCTTTCTTT.